The 20 T cell receptor beta chains listed next were all sequenced from one sample in a study of T cell repertoires in cytomegalovirus infection. Their antigens are not known. A single record per CDR3 protein comes from TCRdb applying MiXCR to the reads. The sample has a few hundred thousand distinct CDR3 sequences; roughly 25% are singletons. Sequences were derived from cultured PBMCs, sampled from culture after CMV antigen stimulation. The receptors stem from a human donor in good health (CMV status not recorded). Some clones in this sample may be carry-over from other donors' samples.

The rearrangement joins TRBV20-1 to TRBJ2-1; 7 bases are shared with TRBD2. Germline V gene data show CDR1 as DFQATT and CDR2 as SNEGSKA (reference sequence). The CDR3 covers 12 residues. CDR3 amino acids: CSRTSVYNEQFF. In nucleotides, the CDR3 is TGCAGCCGGACTAGTGTCTACAATGAGCAGTTCTTC.

This clonotype was seen many times. The V and J genes are TRBV27 and TRBJ2-7, with TRBD1 identical over 11 bases. Trimming removed 4 bases from V and 4 bases from J; junction bases left unmatched: 9. Germline values: CDR1 MNHEY, CDR2 SMNVEV (reference sequence). This CDR3 comprises 16 residues. The CDR3 sequence: CASSSPGTGGGYEQYF. The DNA of the CDR3 is TGTGCCAGCAGTTCCCCCGGGACAGGGGGAGGATACGAGCAGTACTTC.

The V and J genes are TRBV29-1 and TRBJ1-1; no firm D call. This CDR3 spans 13 amino acids. Trimming stripped 2 bases from V and 11 bases from J, with 18 bases between. The germline V gene has CDR1 SQVTM and CDR2 ANQGSEA. The CDR3 loop reads CSVEMRQDFVAFF. The CDR3 nucleotides are TGCAGCGTTGAAATGCGACAAGATTTTGTGGCTTTCTTT.

This clonotype was detected only once. This sequence joins TRBV24-1 and TRBJ1-5; 8 nucleotides match TRBD1. Germline V gene sequence: CDR1 KGHDR, CDR2 SFDVKD. V gave up 2 bases and J gave up 16 bases; unmatched junction bases: 6. The CDR3 totals 12 residues. The DNA for the CDR3 is TGTGCCACCAGTGATTCCCTCGGACAGGGACATTTT. Residues: CATSDSLGQGHF.

This clonotype was picked up a small number of times. The gene calls are TRBV20-1 and TRBJ2-3; the D call may be TRBD1 or TRBD2 (6 bases each). The germline CDR1 and CDR2 sequences are DFQATT and SNEGSKA (reference sequence). The CDR3 has 18 residues. Trimming left V 3 bases short and J 0 bases short, with 22 bases between. This CDR3 reads CSASTGAWAASSTDTQYF. The DNA of the CDR3 is TGCAGTGCTAGCACGGGGGCTTGGGCGGCTTCTAGCACAGATACGCAGTATTTT.

This chain connects TRBV7-2 to TRBJ1-3; possible D gene TRBD1, 5 bases. Trimming removed 0 bases at V and 4 bases at J, with 7 bases between. The CDR3 is 14 residues long. Germline CDR1 reads SGHTA; CDR2 reads FQGNSA. In nucleotides, the CDR3 is TGTGCCAGCAGCTTAGCAGGGGTCGGAAACACCATATATTTT. Translated: CASSLAGVGNTIYF.

A few counts support this clonotype. The V gene is TRBV7-2, the J gene TRBJ2-2, with 12 bases matching TRBD2. The germline V gene encodes CDR1 SGHTA and CDR2 FQGNSA. CDR3 length: 17 amino acids. J gave up 9 bases and V 2 bases, and 10 bases lay outside the gene matches. CDR3 protein: CASSLRTSGILSRELFF. CDR3 DNA: TGTGCCAGCAGCTTAAGGACTAGCGGGATTTTAAGCCGGGAGCTGTTTTTT.

A few counts support this clonotype. J is TRBJ1-1 and V is TRBV18, with D uncertain. Germline values: CDR1 KGHSH, CDR2 LQKENI. The germline V and J ends were trimmed by 6 bases and 0 bases, with 14 bases remaining between them. The CDR3 has 15 amino acids. As DNA, the CDR3 is TGTGCCAGCTCCCCTAATGGGCAGGTGAACACTGAAGCTTTCTTT. Residues: CASSPNGQVNTEAFF.

This rearrangement joins TRBV6-2 or TRBV6-3 to TRBJ1-1; maybe TRBD1 (6 bases). Looked up from germline, CDR1 is MNHEY and CDR2 is SVGEGT. This CDR3 contains 17 residues. Trimming left V 2 bases short and J 6 bases short, with 22 bases between. The CDR3 spells CASSYRRTVNYFPEAFF. As DNA, the CDR3 is TGTGCCAGCAGTTACCGCAGGACAGTAAATTATTTCCCTGAAGCTTTCTTT.

This clonotype occurred a few times. The chain has TRBV7-6 and TRBJ2-5, with TRBD1 matching 9 bases. The V segment lost 5 bases and the J segment 3 bases; nucleotides outside the gene matches: 4. CDR1 and CDR2 from the germline V gene are SGHVS and FNYEAQ. The CDR3 totals 14 residues. The CDR3 region has the DNA TGTGCCAGCAGCCAAAGGACAGGGGAAGAGACCCAGTACTTC. It encodes CASSQRTGEETQYF.

The table lists this clonotype with a few counts. The V and J genes are TRBV6-1 and TRBJ2-1; 10 bases line up with TRBD2. V lost 5 bases, J lost 4 bases, and 5 bases stayed unmatched. Germline assignment: CDR1 MNHNS and CDR2 SASEGT. The CDR3 consists of 15 residues. CDR3 amino acids: CASSKPGLAYNEQFF. The CDR3, as DNA: TGTGCCAGCAGTAAACCGGGACTAGCGTACAATGAGCAGTTCTTC.

The sample holds many counts of this clonotype. The CDR3: CASSMLQGRGSEKLFF. In nucleotides, the CDR3 is TGTGCCAGCAGCATGCTACAGGGGCGTGGAAGTGAAAAACTGTTTTTT. V usage is TRBV7-2 and J usage is TRBJ1-4; TRBD1 matches at 7 bases. Per germline, CDR1 SGHTA and CDR2 FQGNSA. This CDR3 has 16 residues. After removal of 5 bases from V and 7 bases from J, the junction contained 13 bases not matched to a gene.

The V gene is TRBV20-1, the J gene TRBJ1-1; no reliable D call. V shed 0 bases and J shed 4 bases, with 9 bases lying between them. The CDR3 length is 13 residues. Germline CDR1 is DFQATT and CDR2 is SNEGSKA (reference sequence). CDR3 in amino acids: CSARDGGGTEAFF. The CDR3 nucleotides read TGCAGTGCTAGAGACGGAGGTGGCACTGAAGCTTTCTTT.

This chain uses TRBV10-3 with TRBJ2-3; D is ambiguous. Trimming removed 6 bases at V and 5 bases at J, with 9 bases between. This CDR3 contains 12 residues. In germline, CDR1 is ENHRY, CDR2 SYGVKD. CDR3 in DNA: TGTGCCATCAGGGGTGCATTAGATACGCAGTATTTT. Its translation: CAIRGALDTQYF.

The chain links TRBV6-1 to TRBJ1-4; D perhaps matches TRBD1 (5 bases). The CDR3 has 13 residues. V shed 6 bases and J shed 3 bases, with 8 bases lying between them. Per germline, CDR1 MNHNS and CDR2 SASEGT. For the CDR3, the DNA is TGTGCCAGCAGCCCGGGGGCTAATGAAAAACTGTTTTTT. Translated: CASSPGANEKLFF.

The chain couples TRBV24-1 to TRBJ2-1, with D possibly TRBD2 on 6 matching bases. This CDR3 region has 15 residues. In germline, CDR1 is KGHDR, CDR2 SFDVKD. V was shortened by 5 bases and J by 5 bases, with 15 bases between the two germline ends. The CDR3: CATSVGGMRDNEQFF. The CDR3 DNA reads TGTGCCACCAGTGTGGGCGGGATGAGGGACAATGAGCAGTTCTTC.

This clonotype was detected a few times. This chain joins TRBV7-2 and TRBJ1-5; TRBD1 is a possible D gene (5 bases). The V and J ends lost 5 bases and 4 bases respectively, with 15 bases between them. This CDR3 comprises 15 residues. CDR1 and CDR2 (germline): SGHTA, FQGNSA. CDR3 sequence (DNA): TGTGCCAGCAGCCTCTGGGGGGGGGGGAATCAGCCCCAGCATTTT. It translates to CASSLWGGGNQPQHF. Complete variable domain (other parts from reference TRBV7-2 and TRBJ1-5): GAGVSQSPSNKVTEKGKDVELRCDPISGHTALYWYRQSLGQGLEFLIYFQGNSAPDKSGLPSDRFSAERTGGSVSTLTIQRTQQEDSAVYLCASSLWGGGNQPQHFGDGTRLSIL.

The chain uses TRBV7-9 and TRBJ2-1, with 8 bases identical to TRBD2. CDR3 size: 16 residues. The junction had 8 bases not matched to a gene; V was cut back by 2 bases and J by 5 bases. Germline V gene lookup returns CDR1 SEHNR and CDR2 FQNEAQ (reference sequence). In DNA form, the CDR3 reads TGTGCCAGCAGCTTATCGGGACTAGGGAGACACAATGAGCAGTTCTTC. Translating it yields CASSLSGLGRHNEQFF.

This clonotype was seen a handful of times. V usage is TRBV10-3 and J usage is TRBJ1-1, with D unresolved. V gave up 4 bases and J gave up 3 bases, with 9 bases separating them. The V gene's germline CDR1 is ENHRY and CDR2 SYGVKD. This CDR3 is 13 amino acids long. For the CDR3, the DNA is TGTGCCATCAGTGCACGGGGAGACACTGAAGCTTTCTTT. It codes for CAISARGDTEAFF.

This clonotype appeared a few times. The V gene is TRBV6-2 or TRBV6-3, the J gene TRBJ2-1, with D possibly being TRBD2 (5 bases). The CDR3 spans 13 residues. Germline V CDR1 and CDR2: MNHEY, SVGEGT. The V end lost 8 bases, the J end lost 2 bases, and 10 bases lay between the germline ends. CDR3: CASFGEPYNEQFF. In DNA, the CDR3 is TGTGCCAGCTTCGGGGAGCCCTACAATGAGCAGTTCTTC.